The 11 T cell receptor beta chains below were found in one sample sequenced in a study of cytomegalovirus exposure and HLA in healthy donors. The PCR contained 60 Vbeta and 13 Jbeta primers. Produced via immunoSEQ multiplex PCR; TCRdb's table is partial and in-frame only. The data hold approximately 120,000 clones, with about 68% observed a single time. The sample taken for sequencing was PBMCs. The source of these receptors is a man aged 35 to 55 in good health and CMV-seropositive.

This chain links TRBV11-3 with TRBJ2-3; TRBD2 might be the D (6 bases). Per germline, CDR1 SGHNT and CDR2 YENEEA. Trimming stripped 5 bases from V and 2 bases from J, with 11 bases between. The CDR3 totals 14 residues. The CDR3 DNA sequence: TGTGCCAGCAGCCGTGGGACTCCCACAGATACGCAGTATTTT. Protein: CASSRGTPTDTQYF.

The CDR3 DNA sequence: TGTGCCAGCAGCTGGGGGGGGGAAAAACTGTTTTTT. Translated, it gives CASSWGGEKLFF. This sequence joins TRBV5-6 and TRBJ1-4; possible D gene TRBD1, 5 bases. This CDR3 spans 12 amino acids. Germline V gene data show CDR1 as SGHDT and CDR2 as YYEEEE. V was clipped by 3 bases and J by 8 bases, with 8 bases between them.

This clone was observed once. The chain couples TRBV6-1 to TRBJ1-2, with TRBD1 matching over 10 bases. The CDR3 sequence is 14 residues long. V shed 6 bases and J 5 bases; nucleotides not matched to a gene: 6. CDR1 is MNHNS, CDR2 SASEGT, per germline. CDR3 in DNA: TGTGCCAGCAGCCAGACGGACAGGGGGTATGGCTACACCTTC. It yields the protein CASSQTDRGYGYTF.

This clone is medium-sized within its sample. This chain joins TRBV7-9 and TRBJ2-7; tentatively, D is TRBD1 (5 bases). Germline CDR1 is SEHNR and CDR2 is FQNEAQ (reference sequence). The CDR3 consists of 13 residues. The V end lost 5 bases, the J end lost 5 bases, and 13 bases lay between the germline ends. In DNA form, the CDR3 reads TGTGCCAGCAGCCCCCGGGCAGGGCACGAGCAGTACTTC. This gives the protein CASSPRAGHEQYF. Using reference TRBV7-9 and TRBJ2-7 for the parts outside the CDR3, the full variable domain is DTGVSQNPRHKITKRGQNVTFRCDPISEHNRLYWYRQTLGQGPEFLTYFQNEAQLEKSRLLSDRFSAERPKGSFSTLEIQRTEQGDSAMYLCASSPRAGHEQYFGPGTRLTVT.

V usage is TRBV29-1 and J usage is TRBJ2-3; 8 bases agree with TRBD2. The V gene end was trimmed by 1 base and the J gene end by 10 bases; junction bases not matched to a gene: 4. Germline V gives CDR1 SQVTM, CDR2 ANQGSEA. This CDR3 has 12 residues. CDR3 bases: TGCAGCGTTGAAGTGAAAGCGGGGGCGCAGTATTTT. Translation gives CSVEVKAGAQYF.

The J gene is TRBJ2-1, the V gene TRBV5-1; D may be TRBD1 (5 bases). Germline loops: CDR1 SGHRS, CDR2 YFSETQ. The V end was cut by 3 bases, the J end by 9 bases, with 10 bases between. The CDR3 extends over 12 amino acids. The CDR3 here is CASSYTGTEQFF. CDR3 coding DNA: TGCGCCAGCAGCTACACAGGCACTGAGCAGTTCTTC.

The genes are TRBV5-1 and TRBJ2-3, with 12 bases matching TRBD2. V shed 2 bases and J 1 base; nucleotides not matched to a gene: 5. CDR1 SGHRS and CDR2 YFSETQ come from the germline V gene. This CDR3 has 17 residues. DNA of the CDR3: TGCGCCAGCAGCTTATCCCCTAGCGGGGGGGGCACAGATACGCAGTATTTT. Translated, it gives CASSLSPSGGGTDTQYF.

The chain has TRBV6-1 and TRBJ2-3; 9 bases match TRBD1. Trimming cost V 4 bases and J 7 bases; bases outside gene matches: 12. The CDR3 is 16 residues long. The germline CDR1 and CDR2 sequences are MNHNS and SASEGT. The CDR3 region is CASSGGRGQGTNTQYF. CDR3 nucleotides: TGTGCCAGCAGTGGGGGACGAGGACAGGGGACGAATACGCAGTATTTT.

V usage is TRBV29-1 and J usage is TRBJ1-1, with D possibly matching TRBD1 (5 bases). This CDR3 is built from 12 residues. CDR1 SQVTM and CDR2 ANQGSEA come from the germline V gene. The CDR3 sequence is CAGGEMNTEAFF. The CDR3 nucleotides read TGCGCTGGGGGGGAGATGAACACTGAAGCTTTCTTT.

V usage is TRBV12-5 and J usage is TRBJ1-1, with 7 bases aligning to TRBD1. The CDR3 spans 13 residues. V was clipped by 5 bases and J by 5 bases; unmatched bases: 5. The germline V gene encodes CDR1 LGHNT and CDR2 FRNRAP. The CDR3 region has the DNA TGTGCTAGTGGTACACCACAGGGGACTGAAGCTTTCTTT. The encoded protein is CASGTPQGTEAFF.

The rearrangement uses TRBV2 and TRBJ2-7, with D hard to call. V was trimmed by 4 bases and J by 1 base, leaving 8 bases between them. Germline V gene lookup returns CDR1 SNHLY and CDR2 FYNNEI. This CDR3 is built from 13 residues. Here the CDR3 reads CASSVVNSYEQYF. For the CDR3, the DNA is TGTGCCAGCAGTGTTGTCAATTCCTACGAGCAGTACTTC.